This is a list of T cell receptor beta chains from one sample in a study of blood T cell repertoires in COVID-19. Only in-frame clones appear in the TCRdb table, and some are missing; sequencing was by immunoSEQ multiplex PCR. Seen here are roughly 110,000 clones, roughly 80% observed once, and the top ten hold roughly 1.4%. Specimen: peripheral blood. The source is a man aged 45-65 years with acute or convalescent COVID-19. CDR3s include the opening cysteine and the closing phenylalanine or tryptophan. D genes are given only for firm matches. Only part of the rows carry a size: once, few, many, or a class if the clone is expanded.

cdr3_nt,cdr3_aa,j_call,v_call,clone_size,d_call
TGTGCCAGCAAGGTGGGGGGTGAGAACACTGAAGCTTTCTTT,CASKVGGENTEAFF,TRBJ1-1,TRBV6-5,.,.
TGTGCCAGCAGTTCCACCGGGATCTCCTCCTACAATGAGCAGTTCTTC,CASSSTGISSYNEQFF,TRBJ2-1,TRBV6-6,.,.
TGTGCTAGTGGTTTGGTACCGGACACATTTTTAAACTATGGCTACACCTTC,CASGLVPDTFLNYGYTF,TRBJ1-2,TRBV12-5,few,.
TGTGCCAGCCGATCGACTAGCGGGGCGACCGGGGAGCTGTTTTTT,CASRSTSGATGELFF,TRBJ2-2,TRBV5-5,.,TRBD2
TGTGCCAGCAGTTACACGAACACTGAAGCTTTCTTT,CASSYTNTEAFF,TRBJ1-1,TRBV3-1/TRBV3-2,.,.
TGTGCCAGCAGCGCAACTAGCGGGGGGGCCCAAGAGACCCAGTACTTC,CASSATSGGAQETQYF,TRBJ2-5,TRBV9,.,TRBD2
TGTGCCAGCAGCTTGGCGGCGGAAGATACGCAGTATTTT,CASSLAAEDTQYF,TRBJ2-3,TRBV7-3,once,.
TGTGCCAGCAGTTATAACGGACAGGAGAGACACCCCGTCTATGGCTACACCTTC,CASSYNGQERHPVYGYTF,TRBJ1-2,TRBV6-2/TRBV6-3,.,TRBD1
TGTGCCAGCCAGGTCGCGGGTGGCTCTGGAAACACCATATATTTT,CASQVAGGSGNTIYF,TRBJ1-3,TRBV6-5,few,.
TGCGCCAGCAGCTTGGCCCCCCGGGAGCCCCAGCATTTT,CASSLAPREPQHF,TRBJ1-5,TRBV5-1,.,.
TGTGCCAGCAGAGACCGGACAGGGATCACTGAAGCTTTCTTT,CASRDRTGITEAFF,TRBJ1-1,TRBV6-5,once,TRBD1
TGCGCCAGCAGCCCGACAGTTGGAAATGAAAAACTGTTTTTT,CASSPTVGNEKLFF,TRBJ1-4,TRBV5-1,once,.
TGTGCCAGCAGTTCGGACAGGACCTACGAGCAGTACTTC,CASSSDRTYEQYF,TRBJ2-7,TRBV2,.,TRBD1
TGTGCCAGCAGTTTACTAGCGGGGGGAGGTTACGAGCAGTACTTC,CASSLLAGGGYEQYF,TRBJ2-7,TRBV28,.,TRBD2
TGTGCCAGCAGCCCCCTACGGGGGTCTTCCGCAGATACGCAGTATTTT,CASSPLRGSSADTQYF,TRBJ2-3,TRBV4-2,.,.
TGTGCCAGCAGCGTAAACAGGGGCACTGAAGCTTTCTTT,CASSVNRGTEAFF,TRBJ1-1,TRBV13,.,TRBD1
TGTGCCAGCAGGGCCTCTGGAAACACCATATATTTT,CASRASGNTIYF,TRBJ1-3,TRBV6-5,.,.
TGTGCCAGCAGGAGCGACAGAGTGAACACTGAAGCTTTCTTT,CASRSDRVNTEAFF,TRBJ1-1,TRBV2,once,.
TGTGCCGTCCAGGGTTCGGGCAATCAGCCCCAGCATTTT,CAVQGSGNQPQHF,TRBJ1-5,TRBV10-3,.,.
TGTGCCAGCTCAGACAGGTTTAATGAAAAACTGTTTTTT,CASSDRFNEKLFF,TRBJ1-4,TRBV28,.,.
TGTGCCAGCAGCCAAGATTTAGCTTCGGGGGGCTTTGGCTACACCTTC,CASSQDLASGGFGYTF,TRBJ1-2,TRBV3-1/TRBV3-2,few,.
TGTGCCAGCAGGCAACAGGGCTCCTTTACCAACTATGGCTACACCTTC,CASRQQGSFTNYGYTF,TRBJ1-2,TRBV28,.,.
TGTGCTAGTGGTTTGGGGACAGGGGGCAGGAGCAATCAGCCCCAGCATTTT,CASGLGTGGRSNQPQHF,TRBJ1-5,TRBV12-5,.,TRBD1
TGTGCCAGCAGTTCCCCAGACACAGATACGCAGTATTTT,CASSSPDTDTQYF,TRBJ2-3,TRBV6-5,.,.
TGCAGTGCTAGTGCAGGGGTCAATCAGCCCCAGCATTTT,CSASAGVNQPQHF,TRBJ1-5,TRBV20-1,few,.
TGTGCCAGTACAGGGGGTTTCGACACAGTGGCACAAGATACGCAGTATTTT,CASTGGFDTVAQDTQYF,TRBJ2-3,TRBV19,.,TRBD1
TGTGCCAGTAGTATCTTTTTTGTGGACAGGGGGCACTCACCCCTCCACTTT,CASSIFFVDRGHSPLHF,TRBJ1-6,TRBV19,.,TRBD1
TGTGCCAGCAGGTACAGGGGGCCGGGCGACGAGCAGTACTTC,CASRYRGPGDEQYF,TRBJ2-7,TRBV5-4,.,TRBD1
TGTGCCAGCAGCTTAGACAGGGGGGTAGGTGAGCAGTTCTTC,CASSLDRGVGEQFF,TRBJ2-1,TRBV7-9,.,TRBD1
TGTGCCAGCAGCTCGGTGGGGGGGCAGGGTGAAAAACTGTTTTTT,CASSSVGGQGEKLFF,TRBJ1-4,TRBV7-2,.,.
TGTGCCAGCAGCTGGGGAGGACGCACGAACACTGAAGCTTTCTTT,CASSWGGRTNTEAFF,TRBJ1-1,TRBV5-5,many,.
TGTGCCACCAGCAGAGATACTTACCCCTATGGCTACACCTTC,CATSRDTYPYGYTF,TRBJ1-2,TRBV15,.,.
TGTGCCAGTTCGACAGGGAGTAACACTGAAGCTTTCTTT,CASSTGSNTEAFF,TRBJ1-1,TRBV3-1/TRBV3-2,.,TRBD1
TGTGCCAGCAGCTTTGGGACAGGACGACGGACCCAGTACTTC,CASSFGTGRRTQYF,TRBJ2-5,TRBV7-2,once,TRBD1
TGTGCCAGCAGCTTAGGACAGGGGGCGTTTGCCGGGGAGCTGTTTTTT,CASSLGQGAFAGELFF,TRBJ2-2,TRBV13,once,TRBD1
TGTGCCACCAGTGATCCCTCGGCAGGGGGCATCTATGGCTACACCTTC,CATSDPSAGGIYGYTF,TRBJ1-2,TRBV24-1,.,TRBD1
TGTGCCAGCAGTTCCCTCCGAGTGTTTAACTATGGCTACACCTTC,CASSSLRVFNYGYTF,TRBJ1-2,TRBV27,.,.
TGTGCCAGCAGCCAGGGACAGGGCCTCGGTCAGCCCCAGCATTTT,CASSQGQGLGQPQHF,TRBJ1-5,TRBV7-2,.,TRBD1
TGTGCCAGCAGTGAATACAGAGTTCGGAATGAAAAACTGTTTTTT,CASSEYRVRNEKLFF,TRBJ1-4,TRBV6-1,.,.
TGTGCCAGCAGCCCCGGACAGGGGACCTATGGCTACACCTTC,CASSPGQGTYGYTF,TRBJ1-2,TRBV7-3,.,TRBD1
TGTGCCTGGAGTCAGGGGGCGAACACCGGGGAGCTGTTTTTT,CAWSQGANTGELFF,TRBJ2-2,TRBV30,.,TRBD1
TGTGCCTGGAGTGTACGCAGGGTAGGAGAAAAACTGTTTTTT,CAWSVRRVGEKLFF,TRBJ1-4,TRBV30,once,.